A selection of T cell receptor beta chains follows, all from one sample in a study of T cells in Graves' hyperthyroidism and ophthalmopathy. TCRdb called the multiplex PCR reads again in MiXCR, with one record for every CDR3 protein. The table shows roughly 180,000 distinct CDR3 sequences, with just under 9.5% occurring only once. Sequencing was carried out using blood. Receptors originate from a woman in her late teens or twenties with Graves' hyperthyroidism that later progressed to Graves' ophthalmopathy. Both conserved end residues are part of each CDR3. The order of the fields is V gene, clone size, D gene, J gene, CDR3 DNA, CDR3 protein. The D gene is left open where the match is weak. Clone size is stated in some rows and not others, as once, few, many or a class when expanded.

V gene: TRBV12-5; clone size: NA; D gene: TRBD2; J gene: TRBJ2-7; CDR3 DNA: TGTGCTAGTGGTTTGGACGGGACTAGCGGCGTCTACGAGCAGTACTTC; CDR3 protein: CASGLDGTSGVYEQYF
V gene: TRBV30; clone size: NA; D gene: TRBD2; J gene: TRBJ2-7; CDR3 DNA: TGTGCCTGGTGTCCCGGGGGGGCCACCTACGAGCAGTACTTC; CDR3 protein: CAWCPGGATYEQYF
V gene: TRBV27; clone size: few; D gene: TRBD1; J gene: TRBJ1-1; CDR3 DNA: TGTGCCAGCAGTTCACAGGGGAGGGAAGCTTTCTTT; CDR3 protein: CASSSQGREAFF
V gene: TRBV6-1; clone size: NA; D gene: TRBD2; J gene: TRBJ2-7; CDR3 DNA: TGTGCCAGCAGTGACGAGCGGGGGGGCTCATTCGAGCAGTACTTC; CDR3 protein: CASSDERGGSFEQYF
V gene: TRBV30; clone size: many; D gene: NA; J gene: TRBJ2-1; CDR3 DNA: TGTGCCTGGAGGACAAAACTACCTACCTACAATGAGCAGTTCTTC; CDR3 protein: CAWRTKLPTYNEQFF
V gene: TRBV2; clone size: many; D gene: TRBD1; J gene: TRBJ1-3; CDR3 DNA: TGTGCCAGCAGGGGGACAGGTTGGACCTCTGGAAACACCATATATTTT; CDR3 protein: CASRGTGWTSGNTIYF
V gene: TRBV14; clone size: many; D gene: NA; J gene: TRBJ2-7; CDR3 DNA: TGTGCCAGCAGCCCCATACAGGGAGGCGAGCAGTACTTC; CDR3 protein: CASSPIQGGEQYF
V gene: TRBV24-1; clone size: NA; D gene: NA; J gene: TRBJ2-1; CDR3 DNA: TGTGCCACCAGTGATCTAGGGGGGACAGAAAACAATGAGCAGTTCTTC; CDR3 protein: CATSDLGGTENNEQFF
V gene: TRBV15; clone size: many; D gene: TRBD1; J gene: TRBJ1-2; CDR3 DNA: TGTGCCACCAGCAGAGCCACAGGGGGCCATGGCTACACCTTC; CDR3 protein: CATSRATGGHGYTF
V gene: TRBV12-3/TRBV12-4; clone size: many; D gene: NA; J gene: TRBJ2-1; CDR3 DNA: TGTGCCAGCAGTTTAGTTAACAGATACAATGAGCAGTTCTTC; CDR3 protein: CASSLVNRYNEQFF
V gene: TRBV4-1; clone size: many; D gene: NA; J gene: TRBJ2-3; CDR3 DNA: TGCGCCAGCAGCTTTAGACCCGGCCAGGCAGAACACACAGATACGCAGTATTTT; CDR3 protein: CASSFRPGQAEHTDTQYF
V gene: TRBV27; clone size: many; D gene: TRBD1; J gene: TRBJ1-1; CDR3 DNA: TGTGCCAGCAGTTTACGGGACAGCACTGAAGCTTTCTTT; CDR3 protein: CASSLRDSTEAFF
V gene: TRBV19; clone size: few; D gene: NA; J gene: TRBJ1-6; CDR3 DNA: TGTGCCAGTAGTATCCTCGGGGACTTTTTATCCCTCCACTTT; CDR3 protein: CASSILGDFLSLHF
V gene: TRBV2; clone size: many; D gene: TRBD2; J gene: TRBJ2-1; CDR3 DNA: TGTGCCAGCAGTGACCGCGGACTAGGTGGCAATGAGCAGTTCTTC; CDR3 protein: CASSDRGLGGNEQFF
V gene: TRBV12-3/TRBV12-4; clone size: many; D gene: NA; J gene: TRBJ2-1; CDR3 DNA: TGTGCCAGCAGTACCTCGGGCAATGAGCAGTTCTTC; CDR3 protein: CASSTSGNEQFF